This TCR beta chain was recorded in a study of post-analysis software for immune sequencing data. Overall study: Relapsing-remitting, secondary progressive and progressive-relapsing forms of multiple sclerosis all featured among disease courses.

From germline, CDR1 is SEHNR and CDR2 FQNEAQ (reference sequence). Trimming took 1 base from V and 7 from J, leaving 8 bases between them. There are 14 residues in the CDR3. Prepared TCR beta cDNA libraries contained unique molecular identifiers. TCRdb itself ran the PCR reads through MiXCR, one entry per CDR3 protein. The sample includes 150,000 to 200,000 distinct CDR3 sequences, about 37% of them seen just once. This clonotype was obtained from a girl aged 5-17 years with multiple sclerosis. The chain combines TRBV7-9 with TRBJ1-6; D gene ambiguous. Here the sequenced sample was blood, taken after autologous hematopoietic stem cell transplantation. CDR3 residues: CASSLGMWNSPLHF. CDR3 nucleotide sequence: TGTGCCAGCAGCTTAGGGATGTGGAATTCACCCCTCCACTTT.